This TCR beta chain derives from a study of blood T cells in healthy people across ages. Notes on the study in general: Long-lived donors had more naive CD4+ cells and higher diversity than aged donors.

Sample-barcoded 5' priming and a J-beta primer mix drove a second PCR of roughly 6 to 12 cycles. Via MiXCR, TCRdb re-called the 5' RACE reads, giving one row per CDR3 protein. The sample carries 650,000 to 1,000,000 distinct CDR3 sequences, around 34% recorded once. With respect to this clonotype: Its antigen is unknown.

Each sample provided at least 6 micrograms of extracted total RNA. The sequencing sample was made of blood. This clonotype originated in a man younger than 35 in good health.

CDR3 DNA sequence: TGTGCCACCAGCAGAGATCTTGAAGACAATGAGCAGTTCTTC. Translation gives CATSRDLEDNEQFF. The chain combines TRBV15 with TRBJ2-1; the D is unclear. The CDR3 is 14 amino acids. V was pared by 0 bases and J by 5 bases, with 8 bases between. CDR1 is LNHNV, CDR2 YYDKDF, per germline (reference sequence).